The 27 T cell receptor beta chains listed next were all sequenced from one sample in a study of T cell repertoires in cytomegalovirus infection (dated by TCRdb to the late 2010s). The treatment or condition label corresponds to: in vitro stimulation with specific CMV peptide epitopes to enrich CMV-specific T cells. No antigen has been assigned to these receptors. Sequencing took place on an Illumina HiSeq 1500. The public reads were quality trimmed at Q25 with fastp and then assembled into clones with MiXCR by TCRdb, keeping productive beta chains. Each CDR3 protein appears once, grouped with its most common genes and DNA. In this sample the table shows tens of thousands of distinct CDR3 sequences, 15% to 20% of which occur a single time. The ten biggest clones cover roughly 75% of the sample. The starting material was CD8+ T cells from cultured PBMCs, obtained from culture after CMV antigen stimulation. The receptors shown here come from a human donor in good health (CMV status not recorded). Some clones in this sample may be carry-over from other donors' samples.

This clonotype appeared a few times. J is TRBJ2-2 and V is TRBV27; D might be TRBD1 (5 bases). The germline V gene encodes CDR1 MNHEY and CDR2 SMNVEV (reference sequence). V shed 2 bases and J shed 7 bases, with 8 bases lying between them. The CDR3 length is 13 residues. CDR3 in DNA: TGTGCCAGCAGTTTAAGGGGTTTCGGGGAGCTGTTTTTT. Amino acids: CASSLRGFGELFF.

The chain employs TRBV7-9 and TRBJ1-6; maybe TRBD1 (5 bases). V dropped 11 bases and J dropped 7 bases, with 18 bases sitting between them. Germline CDR1 reads SEHNR; CDR2 reads FQNEAQ (reference sequence). The CDR3 is made up of 14 amino acids. For the CDR3, the DNA is TGTGCCGTTCGGGGGGGGTTGAACAATTCACCCCTCCACTTT. Translating it yields CAVRGGLNNSPLHF.

The sample holds a few counts of this clonotype. The chain combines TRBV6-2 or TRBV6-3 with TRBJ2-2; D perhaps matches TRBD1 (5 bases). Germline-derived CDR1 and CDR2 are MNHEY and SVGEGT. The CDR3 is 13 amino acids. The ends were cut back, 4 bases at V and 8 bases at J, with 11 bases in the middle. CDR3 loop: CASSSRDTGELFF. CDR3 sequence (DNA): TGTGCCAGCAGTTCCAGGGATACAGGGGAGCTGTTTTTT.

This clonotype has just a few counts. V is TRBV7-6 and J is TRBJ1-1, with 8 bases matching TRBD1. Germline V gene lookup returns CDR1 SGHVS and CDR2 FNYEAQ. J lost 4 bases, V lost 2 bases, and 9 bases had no gene match. The CDR3 contains 16 residues. The CDR3 DNA is TGTGCCAGCAGCTTAACCGGACAGGGCGGGAGCACTGAAGCTTTCTTT. Amino acid sequence: CASSLTGQGGSTEAFF.

The chain has TRBV6-2 or TRBV6-3 and TRBJ1-1; D may be TRBD1 (5 bases). Germline V lookup: CDR1 MNHEY, CDR2 SVGEGT. V shed 3 bases and J shed 1 base, with 18 bases lying between them. CDR3 length: 17 amino acids. The DNA of the CDR3 is TGTGCCAGCAGTTATATGGGGGACCCCTACCCGAACACTGAAGCTTTCTTT. Protein product: CASSYMGDPYPNTEAFF.

This clonotype was picked up many times. The chain has TRBV7-8 and TRBJ1-5, with D unresolved. Trimming removed 4 bases from V and 5 bases from J, with 6 bases in between. CDR1 SGHVS and CDR2 FQNEAQ come from the germline V gene. This CDR3 is built from 12 residues. CDR3 coding DNA: TGTGCCAGCAGCTCCACAGATCAGCCCCAGCATTTT. Translated, it gives CASSSTDQPQHF. Complete variable domain (other parts from reference TRBV7-8 and TRBJ1-5): GAGVSQSPRYKVAKRGQDVALRCDPISGHVSLFWYQQALGQGPEFLTYFQNEAQLDKSGLPSDRFFAERPEGSVSTLKIQRTQQEDSAVYLCASSSTDQPQHFGDGTRLSIL.

In its sample, this clonotype was seen a few times. This chain uses TRBV4-1 with TRBJ1-6; D uncertain. The CDR3 sequence is 16 residues long. Germline V CDR1 and CDR2: MGHRA, YSYEKL. Trimming took 4 bases from V and 1 from J, leaving 11 bases between them. CDR3 loop: CASSPDRSSYNSPLHF. In nucleotides, the CDR3 is TGCGCCAGCAGCCCCGATAGGAGTTCCTATAATTCACCCCTCCACTTT.

This clonotype appeared a few times. The V and J genes are TRBV11-2 and TRBJ1-2; D perhaps matches TRBD1 (6 bases). The germline V gene encodes CDR1 SGHAT and CDR2 FQNNGV. CDR3 length equals 17 residues. V lost 5 bases and J 0 bases, leaving 19 bases between the germline ends. CDR3 in DNA: TGTGCCAGCAGCCCCGGTCCCGCTGGACAGTCTAACTATGGCTACACCTTC. Protein product: CASSPGPAGQSNYGYTF.

The chain joins TRBV11-2 to TRBJ1-2; 9 nucleotides line up with TRBD1. Germline V gene data show CDR1 as SGHAT and CDR2 as FQNNGV. CDR3 length equals 14 residues. After removal of 5 bases from V and 2 bases from J, the junction contained 3 bases not matched to a gene. CDR3 residues: CASSLGQGNYGYTF. DNA for the CDR3: TGTGCCAGCAGCCTTGGACAGGGGAACTATGGCTACACCTTC.

The rearrangement links TRBV27 to TRBJ1-2; D unresolved. The V gene lost 0 bases and the J gene lost 10 bases, with 12 bases spanning the gap. The CDR3 sequence is 13 residues long. CDR1 and CDR2 (germline): MNHEY, SMNVEV (reference sequence). CDR3 sequence reads: CASSLSAGSFYTF. The CDR3 nucleotides read TGTGCCAGCAGTTTATCGGCTGGGTCCTTCTACACCTTC.

The chain uses TRBV7-6 and TRBJ2-5, with D tentatively TRBD1 (6 bases). This CDR3 is 14 amino acids long. The V end was cut by 1 base, the J end by 6 bases, with 12 bases between. Per the germline V gene, CDR1 is SGHVS and CDR2 is FNYEAQ. CDR3 sequence: CASSLGGPGKTQYF. The CDR3 DNA reads TGTGCCAGCAGCTTAGGGGGGCCGGGTAAGACCCAGTACTTC.

This chain connects TRBV9 to TRBJ2-2; unclear D gene. From germline, CDR1 is SGDLS and CDR2 YYNGEE. V was trimmed by 2 bases and J by 5 bases, leaving 7 bases between them. The CDR3 covers 13 residues. The CDR3 protein is CASSVKGTGELFF. DNA for the CDR3: TGTGCCAGCAGCGTGAAGGGAACCGGGGAGCTGTTTTTT.

This clonotype was counted between two and nine times. This chain's CDR3 is CASSQGDWSGGAYNEQFF. Here the CDR3 DNA reads TGTGCCAGCAGCCAGGGGGACTGGAGCGGGGGGGCCTACAATGAGCAGTTCTTC. V and J are TRBV4-2 and TRBJ2-1, with 10 bases matching TRBD2. J lost 2 bases, V lost 3 bases, and 10 bases had no gene match. The CDR3 covers 18 residues. Looked up from germline, CDR1 is LGHNA and CDR2 is YNFKEQ.

In this sample, this clonotype turned up a few times. V and J are TRBV12-3 or TRBV12-4 and TRBJ1-1; the D is unclear. The CDR3 loop spans 16 amino acids. The V end was cut by 4 bases, the J end by 1 base, with 16 bases between. The CDR3 sequence: CASSSPGLFGNTEAFF. The CDR3 coding sequence is TGTGCCAGCAGTTCCCCGGGCCTTTTTGGGAACACTGAAGCTTTCTTT.

The V gene is TRBV6-2 or TRBV6-3, the J gene TRBJ1-1, with D unclear. The germline CDR1 and CDR2 sequences are MNHEY and SVGEGT. There are 14 residues in the CDR3. The V end was cut by 2 bases, the J end by 9 bases, with 16 bases between. CDR3 in amino acids: CASSYAGSGTQAFF. CDR3 nucleotides: TGTGCCAGCAGTTACGCCGGTTCAGGAACTCAAGCTTTCTTT.

The chain couples TRBV7-9 to TRBJ2-2; D is ambiguous. The CDR3 has 12 residues. The V and J ends lost 3 bases and 2 bases respectively, with 1 base between them. Germline CDR1 is SEHNR and CDR2 is FQNEAQ (reference sequence). The CDR3 spells CASSFNTGELFF. The CDR3 DNA reads as TGTGCCAGCAGCTTCAACACCGGGGAGCTGTTTTTT. Filled out from reference TRBV7-9 and TRBJ2-2, the complete variable domain reads DTGVSQNPRHKITKRGQNVTFRCDPISEHNRLYWYRQTLGQGPEFLTYFQNEAQLEKSRLLSDRFSAERPKGSFSTLEIQRTEQGDSAMYLCASSFNTGELFFGEGSRLTVL.

The V gene is TRBV7-9, the J gene TRBJ2-7; D might be TRBD1 (6 bases). The CDR3 is 13 residues long. Germline values: CDR1 SEHNR, CDR2 FQNEAQ (reference sequence). The V end was cut by 5 bases, the J end by 2 bases, with 10 bases between. The CDR3 DNA reads TGTGCCAGCAGCCCAGGGGCGCCCTACGAGCAGTACTTC. It translates to CASSPGAPYEQYF. Full variable domain (missing parts from reference TRBV7-9 and TRBJ2-7): DTGVSQNPRHKITKRGQNVTFRCDPISEHNRLYWYRQTLGQGPEFLTYFQNEAQLEKSRLLSDRFSAERPKGSFSTLEIQRTEQGDSAMYLCASSPGAPYEQYFGPGTRLTVT.

The CDR3 nucleotides are TGTGCCAGCGGCCCGGGGACAGATACGCAGTATTTT. Its protein is CASGPGTDTQYF. This chain links TRBV7-8 with TRBJ2-3; perhaps TRBD2 as D (5 bases). With 8 bases removed from V and 3 bases from J, the gap between germline ends came to 9 bases. CDR1 SGHVS and CDR2 FQNEAQ come from the germline V gene. This CDR3 has 12 amino acids.

There are a few counts of this clonotype. The chain combines TRBV7-2 with TRBJ2-2, with D perhaps matching TRBD1 or TRBD2 (6 bases each). This CDR3 is built from 15 residues. Trimming pared 5 bases from V and 7 bases from J, leaving 17 bases between. CDR1 is SGHTA and CDR2 is FQGNSA in the germline V gene. CDR3 nucleotide sequence: TGTGCCAGCAGCGTAAACCTAGGGGGGAACGGGGAGCTGTTTTTT. Translation gives CASSVNLGGNGELFF.

This chain connects TRBV4-1 to TRBJ2-5, with TRBD1 matching 7 bases. Trimming removed 3 bases from V and 4 bases from J; junction bases left unmatched: 8. The V gene's germline CDR1 is MGHRA and CDR2 YSYEKL. This CDR3 region has 15 residues. CDR3 residues: CASSHLTGVLETQYF. The CDR3 nucleotides are TGCGCCAGCAGCCACCTCACAGGGGTACTAGAGACCCAGTACTTC.

V is TRBV6-6 and J is TRBJ1-5; the match to TRBD1 covers 8 bases. CDR3 size: 15 residues. Germline assignment: CDR1 MNHNY and CDR2 SVGAGI (reference sequence). V lost 5 bases and J lost 7; bases outside the gene matches: 10. The CDR3 DNA sequence: TGTGCCAGCAGTGTTAATTCGCAGGGGGCACAGCCCCAGCATTTT. Its translation is CASSVNSQGAQPQHF.

This clonotype was counted between two and nine times. V usage is TRBV28 and J usage is TRBJ2-2; TRBD2 aligns across 9 bases. The CDR3 consists of 15 residues. The V gene end was trimmed by 5 bases and the J gene end by 7 bases; junction bases not matched to a gene: 8. Germline V gives CDR1 MDHEN, CDR2 SYDVKM. The CDR3 DNA is TGTGCCAGCAGTGACACGGGACTAGCTGGCGGGGAGCTGTTTTTT. Translated: CASSDTGLAGGELFF.

This clonotype came up a few times. V and J are TRBV7-6 and TRBJ1-3; 7 bases align to TRBD1. The germline V gene has CDR1 SGHVS and CDR2 FNYEAQ. The CDR3 length is 16 residues. The V segment lost 3 bases and the J segment 0 bases; nucleotides outside the gene matches: 5. The CDR3 nucleotides are TGTGCCAGCAGCTTTTCCGGGACAGACTCTGGAAACACCATATATTTT. Translation: CASSFSGTDSGNTIYF.

This clonotype was observed a handful of times. The rearrangement joins TRBV6-2 or TRBV6-3 to TRBJ2-7; D may be TRBD1 (6 bases). The germline V gene has CDR1 MNHEY and CDR2 SVGEGT. V lost 10 bases and J lost 0, with 13 bases in between. The length of the CDR3 is 13 residues. The chain's CDR3 is CAILGDNSYEQYF. CDR3 sequence (DNA): TGTGCCATCCTGGGGGACAACTCCTACGAGCAGTACTTC.

This clonotype was observed a few times. The chain links TRBV27 to TRBJ2-1, with 7 nucleotides matching TRBD2. Germline V gene sequence: CDR1 MNHEY, CDR2 SMNVEV (reference sequence). The trim removed 7 bases at V and 0 bases at J, leaving 6 bases unmatched. The CDR3 length is 15 residues. The CDR3 DNA reads TGTGCCAGCACGACTAGCCCGAGCTCCTACAATGAGCAGTTCTTC. Translating it yields CASTTSPSSYNEQFF.

This clonotype was counted a few times. The chain employs TRBV10-3 and TRBJ2-5, with 16 bases matching TRBD2. The V segment lost 3 bases and the J segment 3 bases; nucleotides outside the gene matches: 4. The CDR3 contains 17 residues. Germline CDR1 is ENHRY and CDR2 is SYGVKD. Here the CDR3 reads CAISEGTSGGAEETQYF. CDR3 coding DNA: TGTGCCATCAGTGAAGGGACTAGCGGGGGGGCCGAAGAGACCCAGTACTTC.

V and J are TRBV6-1 and TRBJ1-1; D ambiguous. Germline lookup yields CDR1 MNHNS and CDR2 SASEGT. Deletions cut 7 bases from V and 0 bases from J, with 9 bases between. CDR3 length equals 13 residues. The CDR3 is CASTIGMNTEAFF. DNA of the CDR3: TGTGCCAGCACAATCGGGATGAACACTGAAGCTTTCTTT.